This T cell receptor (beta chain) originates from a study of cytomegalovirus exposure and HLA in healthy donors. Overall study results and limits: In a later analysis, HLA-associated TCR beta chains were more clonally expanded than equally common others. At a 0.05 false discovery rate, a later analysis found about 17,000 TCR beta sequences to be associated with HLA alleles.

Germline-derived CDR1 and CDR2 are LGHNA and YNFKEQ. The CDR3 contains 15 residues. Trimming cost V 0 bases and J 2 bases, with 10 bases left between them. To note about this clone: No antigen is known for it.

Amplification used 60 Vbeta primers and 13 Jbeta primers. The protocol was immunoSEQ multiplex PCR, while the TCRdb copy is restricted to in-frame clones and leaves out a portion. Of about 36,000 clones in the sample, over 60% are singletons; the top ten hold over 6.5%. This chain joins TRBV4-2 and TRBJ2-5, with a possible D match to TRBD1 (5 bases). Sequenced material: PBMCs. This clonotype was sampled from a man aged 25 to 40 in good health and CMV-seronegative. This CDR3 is CASSQDLKGQETQYF. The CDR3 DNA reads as TGTGCCAGCAGCCAAGATCTGAAGGGGCAAGAGACCCAGTACTTC.